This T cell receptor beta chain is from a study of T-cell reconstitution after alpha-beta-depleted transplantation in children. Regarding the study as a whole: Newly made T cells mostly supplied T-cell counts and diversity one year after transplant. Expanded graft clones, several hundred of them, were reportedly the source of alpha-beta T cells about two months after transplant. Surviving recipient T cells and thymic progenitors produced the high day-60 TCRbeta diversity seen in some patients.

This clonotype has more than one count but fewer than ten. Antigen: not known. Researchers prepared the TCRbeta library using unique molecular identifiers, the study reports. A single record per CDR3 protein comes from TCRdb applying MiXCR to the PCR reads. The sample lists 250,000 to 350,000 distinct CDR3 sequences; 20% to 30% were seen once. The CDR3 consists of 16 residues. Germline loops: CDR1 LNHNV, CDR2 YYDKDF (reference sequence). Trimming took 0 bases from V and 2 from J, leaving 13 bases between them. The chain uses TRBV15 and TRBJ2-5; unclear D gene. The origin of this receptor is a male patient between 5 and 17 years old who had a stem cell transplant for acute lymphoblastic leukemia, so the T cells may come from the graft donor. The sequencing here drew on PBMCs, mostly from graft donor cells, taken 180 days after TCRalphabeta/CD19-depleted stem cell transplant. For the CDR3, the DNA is TGTGCCACCAGCAGAGATTACGCCATCGCTCAAGAGACCCAGTACTTC. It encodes CATSRDYAIAQETQYF.